Shown below are 27 T cell receptor beta chains from a single sample sequenced in a study of T cell responses to AZD1222 COVID-19 vaccine. Here immunoSEQ multiplex PCR was the method, and the copy in TCRdb shows in-frame clones only, minus some. The sample lists 150,000 to 180,000 clones, about nine tenths occurring once. Source: peripheral blood, taken on day 0 of MenACWY control vaccination. The origin of the receptors is an adult in good health.

The V call is TRBV6-5, the J call TRBJ1-2; D may be TRBD1 (5 bases). From germline, CDR1 is MNHEY and CDR2 SVGAGI. The CDR3 is 14 amino acids. V was clipped by 6 bases and J by 2 bases, with 13 bases between them. CDR3 loop: CASRNRGPNYGYTF. The CDR3 DNA sequence: TGTGCCAGCAGAAACCGGGGCCCGAACTATGGCTACACCTTC.

This clone was observed once. The chain recombines TRBV7-8 with TRBJ2-7, with TRBD1 matching over 9 bases. This CDR3 comprises 13 residues. Germline V lookup: CDR1 SGHVS, CDR2 FQNEAQ. The CDR3 loop is CASSFSEGTGIGV. The DNA for the CDR3 is TGTGCCAGCAGCTTTAGTGAGGGGACAGGGATAGGCGTC.

The V gene is TRBV10-1, the J gene TRBJ1-1, with D hard to call. This CDR3 is built from 14 residues. The germline V gene has CDR1 WNHNN and CDR2 SYGVQD (reference sequence). V lost 2 bases to trimming and J lost 1 base, with 8 bases between them. The CDR3 region has the DNA TGCGCCAGCAGTGAGGAGGTGCCGAACACTGAAGCTTTCTTT. Translated: CASSEEVPNTEAFF.

The rearrangement joins TRBV4-2 to TRBJ1-2; D is ambiguous. The CDR3 length is 12 residues. Trimming left V 3 bases short and J 8 bases short, with 10 bases between. Germline V gene lookup returns CDR1 LGHNA and CDR2 YNFKEQ. The CDR3 here is CASSQGSGGYTF. For the CDR3, the DNA is TGTGCCAGCAGCCAGGGGTCTGGGGGCTACACCTTC.

J is TRBJ1-5 and V is TRBV27; D possibly corresponds to TRBD1 (5 bases). Germline V gives CDR1 MNHEY, CDR2 SMNVEV (reference sequence). V dropped 5 bases and J dropped 10 bases, with 24 bases sitting between them. The CDR3 is made up of 16 amino acids. The CDR3 loop is CASSGGVLGGESPQHF. CDR3 coding DNA: TGTGCCAGCAGTGGGGGGGTTCTCGGAGGGGAATCACCCCAGCATTTT.

The chain joins TRBV19 to TRBJ1-2, with D perhaps TRBD1 (6 bases). Germline V gives CDR1 LNHDA, CDR2 SQIVND (reference sequence). CDR3 length: 13 amino acids. V was shortened by 7 bases and J by 7 bases, with 16 bases between the two germline ends. The CDR3 sequence: CASTVLQGGGYTF. The CDR3 nucleotides are TGTGCCAGTACCGTGCTACAGGGAGGTGGCTACACCTTC. Supplemented by reference TRBV19 and TRBJ1-2, the full variable domain reads DGGITQSPKYLFRKEGQNVTLSCEQNLNHDAMYWYRQDPGQGLRLIYYSQIVNDFQKGDIAEGYSVSREKKESFPLTVTSAQKNPTAFYLCASTVLQGGGYTFGSGTRLTVV.

This chain joins TRBV6-2 or TRBV6-3 and TRBJ1-4; perhaps TRBD1 as D (5 bases). The V end lost 2 bases, the J end lost 9 bases, and 13 bases lay between the germline ends. Germline CDR1 and CDR2: MNHEY and SVGEGT. The CDR3 is 14 amino acids. CDR3 region: CASSYSGARKKLFF. Written as DNA, the CDR3 is TGTGCCAGCAGTTACAGTGGGGCGCGAAAAAAACTGTTTTTT.

This chain joins TRBV5-6 and TRBJ1-5; tentatively, D is TRBD1 (5 bases). The V end lost 2 bases, the J end lost 2 bases, and 11 bases lay between the germline ends. Germline CDR1 and CDR2: SGHDT and YYEEEE. The CDR3 runs 15 residues. CDR3 sequence (DNA): TGTGCCAGCAGCTTAGTGGGGACGGGCAATCAGCCCCAGCATTTT. Protein: CASSLVGTGNQPQHF.

J is TRBJ1-5 and V is TRBV7-2; D perhaps matches TRBD1 (5 bases). This CDR3 has 16 amino acids. Germline loops: CDR1 SGHTA, CDR2 FQGNSA. V was shortened by 0 bases and J by 0 bases, with 9 bases between the two germline ends. In nucleotides, the CDR3 is TGTGCCAGCAGCTTAGCGCGACAGACTAGCAATCAGCCCCAGCATTTT. Translation gives CASSLARQTSNQPQHF.

This sequence joins TRBV5-6 and TRBJ1-2; D is undetermined. V lost 6 bases and J lost 4, with 16 bases in between. The CDR3 contains 14 residues. Per the germline V gene, CDR1 is SGHDT and CDR2 is YYEEEE. The CDR3 loop is CASTTFAGPYGYTF. The CDR3, as DNA: TGTGCCAGCACCACCTTCGCGGGCCCCTATGGCTACACCTTC.

The V and J genes are TRBV18 and TRBJ2-2, with D unresolved. The CDR3 runs to 13 residues. The V end lost 0 bases, the J end lost 7 bases, and 6 bases lay between the germline ends. The V gene's germline CDR1 is KGHSH and CDR2 LQKENI. The CDR3 nucleotides read TGTGCCAGCTCACCACCGGAGTACGGGGAGCTGTTTTTT. It specifies CASSPPEYGELFF.

This chain links TRBV24-1 with TRBJ2-1, with a possible D match to TRBD2 (6 bases). The CDR3 has 12 residues. V shed 5 bases and J shed 10 bases, with 11 bases lying between them. CDR1 and CDR2 from the germline V gene are KGHDR and SFDVKD. The CDR3 here is CATSGASGEQFF. As DNA, the CDR3 is TGTGCCACCAGTGGGGCCAGCGGGGAGCAGTTCTTC.

The V call is TRBV7-9, the J call TRBJ2-1; 8 nucleotides match TRBD2. This CDR3 is built from 16 residues. The germline CDR1 and CDR2 sequences are SEHNR and FQNEAQ (reference sequence). V lost 4 bases and J lost 0; bases outside the gene matches: 5. The CDR3 nucleotides are TGTGCCAGCAGCTCGCAACTAGCGGTCTCCTACAATGAGCAGTTCTTC. Protein: CASSSQLAVSYNEQFF.

The chain combines TRBV19 with TRBJ1-3; D perhaps matches TRBD1 (6 bases). Trimming took 7 bases from V and 2 from J, leaving 21 bases between them. Germline values: CDR1 LNHDA, CDR2 SQIVND (reference sequence). CDR3 length equals 17 residues. CDR3 region: CASKSAGGRVTGNTIYF. The CDR3 DNA sequence: TGTGCCAGTAAAAGTGCGGGGGGGCGCGTAACTGGAAACACCATATATTTT. Full variable domain (missing parts from reference TRBV19 and TRBJ1-3): DGGITQSPKYLFRKEGQNVTLSCEQNLNHDAMYWYRQDPGQGLRLIYYSQIVNDFQKGDIAEGYSVSREKKESFPLTVTSAQKNPTAFYLCASKSAGGRVTGNTIYFGEGSWLTVV.

This clone was detected a few times. The V gene is TRBV3-1 (or the pseudogene TRBV3-2), the J gene TRBJ2-7; TRBD1 matches 10 bases. V was pared by 4 bases and J by 5 bases, with 8 bases of the junction left unmatched. From germline, CDR1 is LGHDT and CDR2 YNNKEL (reference sequence). The CDR3 consists of 15 residues. The CDR3: CASSPLTGGFDEQYF. CDR3 nucleotide sequence: TGTGCCAGCAGCCCTTTGACAGGGGGCTTCGACGAGCAGTACTTC.

The CDR3 DNA reads TGTGCCACCAGTGGGGGACAGGGCACTTATGGCTACACCTTC. Protein: CATSGGQGTYGYTF. J is TRBJ1-2 and V is TRBV24-1; 9 bases align to TRBD1. The J segment lost 5 bases and the V segment lost 5 bases, leaving 5 bases of the junction unmatched. Germline V gene sequence: CDR1 KGHDR, CDR2 SFDVKD. The CDR3 contains 14 residues.

The chain uses TRBV27 and TRBJ2-2; no clear D gene. The CDR3 loop spans 14 amino acids. The V gene lost 4 bases and the J gene lost 2 bases, with 8 bases spanning the gap. Germline values: CDR1 MNHEY, CDR2 SMNVEV (reference sequence). The CDR3, as DNA: TGTGCCAGCAGTTCCTGGATCAACACCGGGGAGCTGTTTTTT. This translates into CASSSWINTGELFF.

This chain uses TRBV19 with TRBJ2-2, with TRBD2 identical over 7 bases. The germline V gene has CDR1 LNHDA and CDR2 SQIVND (reference sequence). This CDR3 spans 13 amino acids. The V gene end was trimmed by 7 bases and the J gene end by 8 bases; junction bases not matched to a gene: 7. Here the CDR3 DNA reads TGTGCCAGTACCCGGGGGAGGGAAGGGGAGCTGTTTTTT. Translation gives CASTRGREGELFF.

The chain is built from TRBV19 and TRBJ1-2; D is unclear. Trimming stripped 8 bases from V and 4 bases from J, with 8 bases between. The V gene's germline CDR1 is LNHDA and CDR2 SQIVND (reference sequence). The CDR3 is 11 amino acids. The CDR3 DNA reads as TGTGCCAGTGGATGGGCCTATGGCTACACCTTC. As protein: CASGWAYGYTF.

The CDR3 DNA reads as TGTGCCAGTAGTATTCGGTTGGAGGCTAACTATGGCTACACCTTC. Amino acid sequence: CASSIRLEANYGYTF. V and J are TRBV19 and TRBJ1-2, with D unresolved. With 3 bases removed from V and 0 bases from J, the gap between germline ends came to 11 bases. The CDR3 contains 15 residues. Per germline, CDR1 LNHDA and CDR2 SQIVND (reference sequence).

The genes are TRBV9 and TRBJ1-2; D not resolved. CDR1 and CDR2 from the germline V gene are SGDLS and YYNGEE. The CDR3 sequence is 15 residues long. Trimming shortened V by 7 bases and J by 8 bases, and 24 bases separated the two germline ends. The CDR3 is CASGSRGSLVGGYTF. The CDR3 DNA sequence: TGTGCCAGCGGATCCCGCGGGTCTCTAGTGGGAGGCTACACCTTC.

The chain couples TRBV18 to TRBJ1-1; the D gene is possibly TRBD1 (5 bases). The CDR3 runs 12 residues. Germline-derived CDR1 and CDR2 are KGHSH and LQKENI. V lost 4 bases to trimming and J lost 6 bases, with 9 bases between them. In DNA, the CDR3 is TGTGCCAGCTCACTCCAGGGTGCTGAAGCTTTCTTT. This codes for CASSLQGAEAFF. Combining the CDR3 with reference TRBV18 and TRBJ1-1 gives the whole variable domain NAGVMQNPRHLVRRRGQEARLRCSPMKGHSHVYWYRQLPEEGLKFMVYLQKENIIDESGMPKERFSAEFPKEGPSILRIQQVVRGDSAAYFCASSLQGAEAFFGQGTRLTVV.

The rearrangement links TRBV7-2 to TRBJ2-1; D is unresolved. Per germline, CDR1 SGHTA and CDR2 FQGNSA. The CDR3 covers 14 residues. Deletions cut 0 bases from V and 4 bases from J, with 7 bases between. This CDR3 is CASSLAVRYNEQFF. The CDR3 DNA sequence: TGTGCCAGCAGCTTAGCGGTCCGTTACAATGAGCAGTTCTTC.

The chain couples TRBV24-1 to TRBJ2-7; TRBD1 aligns across 10 bases. Germline V lookup: CDR1 KGHDR, CDR2 SFDVKD. This CDR3 is 16 amino acids long. J was trimmed by 0 bases and V by 3 bases; bases with no gene match: 4. The CDR3 DNA is TGTGCCACCAGTGATACGGGACAGGGGAGCTCCTACGAGCAGTACTTC. Translating gives CATSDTGQGSSYEQYF.

V gene TRBV5-1 combines with J gene TRBJ2-5; the match to TRBD2 covers 10 bases. The V gene's germline CDR1 is SGHRS and CDR2 YFSETQ. Germline trimming cut 0 bases from V and 5 bases from J; bases unmatched to any gene: 7. CDR3 size: 16 residues. The CDR3 DNA reads as TGCGCCAGCAGCTTGGGGACTAGCGGAAAGGGGGAGACCCAGTACTTC. Its translation: CASSLGTSGKGETQYF. Looking up the rest from reference TRBV5-1 and TRBJ2-5 gives the full variable domain: KAGVTQTPRYLIKTRGQQVTLSCSPISGHRSVSWYQQTPGQGLQFLFEYFSETQRNKGNFPGRFSGRQFSNSRSEMNVSTLELGDSALYLCASSLGTSGKGETQYFGPGTRLLVL.

The V gene is TRBV18, the J gene TRBJ2-7; TRBD1 might be the D (6 bases). CDR3 length: 15 residues. Germline assignment: CDR1 KGHSH and CDR2 LQKENI. The ends were cut back, 6 bases at V and 5 bases at J, with 20 bases in the middle. CDR3 coding DNA: TGTGCCAGCTCCCTCAAACCCCCGACAGGCCACGAGCAGTACGTC. Amino acids: CASSLKPPTGHEQYV.

The chain couples TRBV7-3 to TRBJ1-1, with D possibly TRBD1 on 5 matching bases. The V and J ends lost 5 bases and 3 bases respectively, with 10 bases between them. The CDR3 is 13 amino acids. Germline CDR1 reads SGHTA; CDR2 reads FQGTGA. The CDR3 coding sequence is TGTGCCAGCAGCGCCAGGGCTCACACTGAAGCTTTCTTT. Its protein product is CASSARAHTEAFF. Supplemented by reference TRBV7-3 and TRBJ1-1, the full variable domain reads GAGVSQTPSNKVTEKGKYVELRCDPISGHTALYWYRQSLGQGPEFLIYFQGTGAADDSGLPNDRFFAVRPEGSVSTLKIQRTERGDSAVYLCASSARAHTEAFFGQGTRLTVV.